These 28 T cell receptor beta chains were sequenced from one sample in a study of beta chain features in type 1 diabetes. The whole isolated RNA underwent reverse transcription, so sequencing captured expressed TCRB transcripts. This table comes from immunoSEQ multiplex PCR, and its TCRdb copy is limited to in-frame clones, with some not included. The table records hundreds of thousands of clones, around a sixth of them present only once. Source material: naive CD4+ T cells from blood. Receptor source: a man between 18 and 29 years old in good health.

This clone was counted only a few times. The V gene is TRBV9, the J gene TRBJ2-1; 7 positions agree with TRBD2. Trimming at V came to 0 bases and at J to 8 bases, leaving 5 bases not matched to a gene. Germline V CDR1 and CDR2: SGDLS, YYNGEE. This CDR3 has 14 amino acids. The CDR3 reads CASSVGPSGDEQFF. CDR3 bases: TGTGCCAGCAGCGTAGGTCCTAGCGGAGATGAGCAGTTCTTC. The full variable domain, its missing parts supplied by reference TRBV9 and TRBJ2-1, is DSGVTQTPKHLITATGQRVTLRCSPRSGDLSVYWYQQSLDQGLQFLIQYYNGEERAKGNILERFSAQQFPDLHSELNLSSLELGDSALYFCASSVGPSGDEQFFGPGTRLTVL.

This clone has a handful of counts. The V gene is TRBV19, the J gene TRBJ1-2; D is undetermined. The CDR3 contains 14 residues. The V and J ends lost 2 bases and 0 bases respectively, with 7 bases between them. Germline V gives CDR1 LNHDA, CDR2 SQIVND (reference sequence). CDR3 region: CASSIQSTNYGYTF. In DNA form, the CDR3 reads TGTGCCAGTAGTATACAATCCACTAACTATGGCTACACCTTC.

The V gene is TRBV21-1, the J gene TRBJ1-5. TRBV21-1 corresponds to a pseudogene. The CDR3 spans 18 residues. CDR3: CASSKFSAVQNSNQPQHF. Here the CDR3 DNA reads TGTGCCAGCAGCAAATTCTCGGCAGTTCAAAATAGCAATCAGCCCCAGCATTTT.

The chain links TRBV14 to TRBJ2-4; 7 bases are a match to TRBD1. The germline CDR1 and CDR2 sequences are SGHDN and FVKESK. Trimming at V came to 2 bases and at J to 6 bases, leaving 7 bases not matched to a gene. There are 15 residues in the CDR3. CDR3 amino acids: CASSQRGAGGNIQYF. In DNA form, the CDR3 reads TGTGCCAGCAGCCAAAGAGGTGCAGGGGGAAACATTCAGTACTTC.

The V gene is TRBV25-1, the J gene TRBJ1-1; D not resolved. The ends were cut back, 3 bases at V and 5 bases at J, with 22 bases in the middle. CDR1 MGHDK and CDR2 SYGVNS come from the germline V gene. The CDR3 contains 17 residues. CDR3 coding DNA: TGTGCCAGCAGTGAGGCCGGGGTTAGTTCCGTTTGGACTGAAGCTTTCTTT. This codes for CASSEAGVSSVWTEAFF.

The chain has TRBV10-3 and TRBJ1-2; a possible D gene is TRBD1 (6 bases). V was shortened by 3 bases and J by 8 bases, with 10 bases between the two germline ends. This CDR3 is built from 12 residues. CDR1 is ENHRY and CDR2 is SYGVKD in the germline V gene. The CDR3 region is CAISERGNGYTF. CDR3 nucleotide sequence: TGTGCCATCAGTGAAAGGGGGAACGGCTACACCTTC.

A remark on this clone: The sample has other DNA sequences that encode this CDR3 too. The V and J genes are TRBV10-3 and TRBJ1-2, with D unresolved. Germline V lookup: CDR1 ENHRY, CDR2 SYGVKD. This CDR3 is 12 amino acids long. Trimming shortened V by 0 bases and J by 4 bases, and 3 bases separated the two germline ends. The CDR3 is CAISESAYGYTF. For the CDR3, the DNA is TGTGCCATCAGTGAGTCCGCCTATGGCTACACCTTC.

This clone was seen a handful of times. The gene calls are TRBV21-1 and TRBJ1-2. TRBV21-1 is listed as a pseudogene. This CDR3 comprises 13 residues. In DNA, the CDR3 is TGTGCCAGCAGCAAAAGGCTCCCGGGTGGCTACACCTTC. Protein sequence: CASSKRLPGGYTF.

The V and J genes are TRBV5-6 and TRBJ1-6; 10 bases match TRBD1. CDR3 length: 14 residues. V lost 6 bases and J lost 7; bases outside the gene matches: 4. The germline gives CDR1 SGHDT, CDR2 YYEEEE. CDR3 in amino acids: CASTRTGGNSPLHF. CDR3 coding DNA: TGTGCCAGCACCCGGACAGGGGGGAATTCACCCCTCCACTTT.

V usage is TRBV7-9 and J usage is TRBJ2-5; D may be TRBD2 (5 bases). Germline lookup yields CDR1 SEHNR and CDR2 FQNEAQ (reference sequence). CDR3 length: 14 amino acids. V lost 0 bases, J lost 5 bases, and 10 bases lay in between. DNA of the CDR3: TGTGCCAGCAGCTTAGCGGGGAGTGGGGAGACCCAGTACTTC. This encodes CASSLAGSGETQYF.

The rearrangement links TRBV6-1 to TRBJ2-3; D ambiguous. The length of the CDR3 is 14 residues. Trimming removed 2 bases at V and 0 bases at J, with 6 bases between. The germline V gene encodes CDR1 MNHNS and CDR2 SASEGT. CDR3 residues: CASSEQASTDTQYF. The DNA of the CDR3 is TGTGCCAGCAGTGAACAGGCTAGCACAGATACGCAGTATTTT.

This sequence joins TRBV25-1 and TRBJ1-1; the D gene is possibly TRBD1 (5 bases). CDR3 length equals 17 residues. Germline CDR1 reads MGHDK; CDR2 reads SYGVNS. V lost 2 bases and J lost 2, with 18 bases in between. The CDR3 here is CASSEARAGTINTEAFF. CDR3 in DNA: TGTGCCAGCAGTGAAGCCCGAGCAGGGACCATTAACACTGAAGCTTTCTTT.

V is TRBV7-9 and J is TRBJ1-1; D not resolved. V dropped 5 bases and J dropped 0 bases, with 10 bases sitting between them. CDR3 length equals 14 residues. Germline CDR1 is SEHNR and CDR2 is FQNEAQ (reference sequence). The chain's CDR3 is CASSLQLMNTEAFF. CDR3 coding DNA: TGTGCCAGCAGCCTCCAACTGATGAACACTGAAGCTTTCTTT.

This clone has just a few counts. This chain uses TRBV7-2 with TRBJ2-2; 9 nucleotides align to TRBD1. V shed 4 bases and J 5 bases; nucleotides not matched to a gene: 11. Germline assignment: CDR1 SGHTA and CDR2 FQGNSA. CDR3 length: 17 amino acids. CDR3 DNA sequence: TGTGCCAGCAGCTCTGCATCGGACAGGGGATGGACCGGGGAGCTGTTTTTT. It codes for CASSSASDRGWTGELFF.

This clone has just a few counts. This chain connects TRBV4-3 to TRBJ2-2; D is undetermined. The CDR3 spans 11 residues. CDR1 and CDR2 from the germline V gene are LGHNA and YSLEER. Deletions cut 3 bases from V and 4 bases from J, with 0 bases between. The CDR3 reads CASSHTGELFF. The CDR3 DNA sequence: TGCGCCAGCAGCCACACCGGGGAGCTGTTTTTT.

This clone turned up a few times. The V call is TRBV5-4, the J call TRBJ1-3; D remains unclear. The CDR3 has 14 residues. From germline, CDR1 is SGHNT and CDR2 YYREEE (reference sequence). Trimming shortened V by 1 base and J by 0 bases, and 5 bases separated the two germline ends. The DNA of the CDR3 is TGTGCCAGCAGCTTGAGCGACTCTGGAAACACCATATATTTT. It encodes CASSLSDSGNTIYF.

Turning to this clone: Different DNA sequences within this sample yield the same CDR3. The gene calls are TRBV5-1 and TRBJ2-4; D remains unclear. V lost 0 bases and J 0 bases, leaving 4 bases between the germline ends. The CDR3 is 14 amino acids. Germline V gene sequence: CDR1 SGHRS, CDR2 YFSETQ. This CDR3 reads CASSLELAKNIQYF. The DNA for the CDR3 is TGCGCCAGCAGCTTGGAGCTAGCCAAAAACATTCAGTACTTC.

This clone was seen a few times. The CDR3 DNA follows: TGTGCTAGTGGCTCAGGCGGGGGCCCCGTTGAGCAGTTCTTC. As protein: CASGSGGGPVEQFF. J is TRBJ2-1 and V is TRBV12-5; perhaps TRBD2 as D (7 bases). This CDR3 is 14 amino acids long. Germline loops: CDR1 LGHNT, CDR2 FRNRAP. Trimming cost V 6 bases and J 9 bases, with 18 bases left between them.

This clone was picked up a small number of times. This sequence joins TRBV5-1 and TRBJ2-5; a weak D match, TRBD1 (5 bases). CDR1 SGHRS and CDR2 YFSETQ come from the germline V gene. CDR3 length equals 13 residues. The V gene lost 0 bases and the J gene lost 6 bases, with 9 bases spanning the gap. The CDR3 nucleotides are TGCGCCAGCAGCTTGGTGGACAAACAGACCCAGTACTTC. Its protein product is CASSLVDKQTQYF.

This rearrangement joins TRBV2 to TRBJ1-1, with a weak D call TRBD1 (6 bases). The CDR3 spans 14 residues. V was cut by 6 bases and J by 1 base, with 12 bases left in between. Germline lookup yields CDR1 SNHLY and CDR2 FYNNEI. The CDR3 nucleotides are TGTGCCAGCAGAGCAGTGACAGGGAACACTGAAGCTTTCTTT. Translating gives CASRAVTGNTEAFF.

This sequence joins TRBV11-2 and TRBJ2-1, with 8 positions matching TRBD2. CDR3 size: 15 residues. Germline CDR1 is SGHAT and CDR2 is FQNNGV. V gave up 1 base and J gave up 4 bases; unmatched junction bases: 3. Written as DNA, the CDR3 is TGTGCCAGCAGCTTAGCCCGCGGGAGGTACAATGAGCAGTTCTTC. The encoded protein is CASSLARGRYNEQFF.

This rearrangement joins TRBV6-6 to TRBJ2-7; 8 bases match TRBD1. The trim removed 8 bases at V and 2 bases at J, leaving 11 bases unmatched. This CDR3 has 15 residues. Germline CDR1 MNHNY, CDR2 SVGAGI (reference sequence). The CDR3: CASGRGRGRPYEQYF. The CDR3 DNA follows: TGTGCCAGCGGTAGGGGCAGGGGGCGTCCCTACGAGCAGTACTTC.

This clone was observed a few times. This chain links TRBV18 with TRBJ2-7, with TRBD2 identical over 8 bases. Germline loops: CDR1 KGHSH, CDR2 LQKENI. Germline trimming cut 7 bases from V and 3 bases from J; bases unmatched to any gene: 5. This CDR3 is 13 amino acids long. The CDR3 nucleotides read TGTGCCAGCTTGAGCGCGGGGGGCTACGAGCAGTACTTC. Residues: CASLSAGGYEQYF.

This clone was seen more than once but under ten times. In the same sample, other DNA sequences code for this CDR3. The V gene is TRBV9, the J gene TRBJ1-1; possible D gene TRBD1, 6 bases. V lost 4 bases and J 2 bases, leaving 15 bases between the germline ends. The germline CDR1 and CDR2 sequences are SGDLS and YYNGEE. The CDR3 sequence is 15 residues long. Written as DNA, the CDR3 is TGTGCCAGCAGCCCGCGACAGGTTCTCAACACTGAAGCTTTCTTT. It encodes CASSPRQVLNTEAFF.

V usage is TRBV5-1 and J usage is TRBJ1-2; D gene uncertain. Germline V lookup: CDR1 SGHRS, CDR2 YFSETQ. CDR3 length: 16 residues. Trimming pared 0 bases from V and 3 bases from J, leaving 15 bases between. The CDR3 sequence: CASSLASRSGHYGYTF. The CDR3 DNA reads TGCGCCAGCAGCTTGGCCAGCAGATCCGGTCACTATGGCTACACCTTC.

The chain combines TRBV5-4 with TRBJ1-2, with a possible D match to TRBD1 (5 bases). The V and J ends lost 4 bases and 2 bases respectively, with 12 bases between them. Per the germline V gene, CDR1 is SGHNT and CDR2 is YYREEE (reference sequence). This CDR3 comprises 14 residues. In nucleotides, the CDR3 is TGTGCCAGCAGCCCGCTCGGGGGGAACTATGGCTACACCTTC. Translated, it gives CASSPLGGNYGYTF.

The chain carries TRBV10-2 and TRBJ2-5; D is unresolved. Germline assignment: CDR1 WSHSY and CDR2 SAAADI. This CDR3 contains 10 residues. Trimming took off 4 bases at V and 5 bases at J, with 2 bases between the two ends. The CDR3 is CASSAETQYF. In DNA, the CDR3 is TGCGCCAGCAGTGCCGAGACCCAGTACTTC.

J is TRBJ2-6 and V is TRBV7-2; tentatively, D is TRBD1 (5 bases). The CDR3 is made up of 15 amino acids. V was pared by 3 bases and J by 2 bases, with 8 bases between. Looked up from germline, CDR1 is SGHTA and CDR2 is FQGNSA. CDR3 DNA: TGTGCCAGCAGCTTCACAGGTACTGGGGCCAACGTCCTGACTTTC. This encodes CASSFTGTGANVLTF.